The 6 T cell receptor beta chains in this list originate from one sample, sequenced in a study of CD8 T cells in ankylosing spondylitis. TCRdb re-derived calls from the 5' RACE reads in MiXCR, one entry per CDR3 protein. The repertoire consists of 210,000 or so distinct CDR3 sequences, with roughly 8% occurring once and the leading ten covering around 4.4%. Sequenced material: blood, either unsorted or a sorted T cell fraction (not recorded which). Every receptor here comes from a female donor with ankylosing spondylitis or in good health (not recorded which).

In its sample, this clonotype was seen many times. The rearrangement joins TRBV7-2 to TRBJ1-3; D possibly corresponds to TRBD1 (6 bases). This CDR3 contains 16 residues. Deletions cut 5 bases from V and 4 bases from J, with 18 bases between. CDR1 is SGHTA and CDR2 is FQGNSA in the germline V gene. In nucleotides, the CDR3 is TGTGCCAGCAGCCGGAGGGCAACAGGGACGGGAAACACCATATATTTT. It translates to CASSRRATGTGNTIYF.

This clonotype came up a few times. The chain has TRBV7-2 and TRBJ2-3, with 7 positions matching TRBD1. This CDR3 region has 15 residues. Germline V lookup: CDR1 SGHTA, CDR2 FQGNSA. V shed 5 bases, J shed 2 bases, and the junction held 7 bases outside the gene matches. This CDR3 is CASSLKGADTDTQYF. CDR3 DNA: TGTGCCAGCAGCCTGAAGGGGGCAGACACAGATACGCAGTATTTT. Using reference TRBV7-2 and TRBJ2-3 for the parts outside the CDR3, the full variable domain is GAGVSQSPSNKVTEKGKDVELRCDPISGHTALYWYRQSLGQGLEFLIYFQGNSAPDKSGLPSDRFSAERTGGSVSTLTIQRTQQEDSAVYLCASSLKGADTDTQYFGPGTRLTVL.

In its sample, this clonotype was seen many times. This sequence joins TRBV28 and TRBJ2-2; D call uncertain. Trimming removed 5 bases at V and 7 bases at J, with 11 bases between. This CDR3 has 13 residues. Germline assignment: CDR1 MDHEN and CDR2 SYDVKM. CDR3 loop: CASSNPVGGELFF. In DNA, the CDR3 is TGTGCCAGCAGTAACCCCGTTGGCGGGGAGCTGTTTTTT.

This clonotype was seen ten or more times. This rearrangement joins TRBV29-1 to TRBJ2-7; D remains ambiguous. Germline assignment: CDR1 SQVTM and CDR2 ANQGSEA. This CDR3 contains 15 residues. With 3 bases removed from V and 1 base from J, the gap between germline ends came to 16 bases. The CDR3 is CSVEQSGPESYEQYF. The CDR3 DNA is TGCAGCGTTGAGCAATCAGGTCCAGAATCCTACGAGCAGTACTTC.

This clonotype was seen repeatedly, ten times or more. The rearrangement uses TRBV20-1 and TRBJ2-5; a weak D match, TRBD2 (6 bases). The CDR3 covers 12 residues. The V gene lost 2 bases and the J gene lost 4 bases, with 8 bases spanning the gap. Looked up from germline, CDR1 is DFQATT and CDR2 is SNEGSKA (reference sequence). The CDR3 DNA is TGCAGTGCTAGAACAGCGGGAGAGACCCAGTACTTC. This translates into CSARTAGETQYF.

This clonotype was seen at least ten times. This rearrangement joins TRBV14 to TRBJ2-1; D unresolved. Trimming removed 0 bases from V and 3 bases from J, with 9 bases in between. CDR3 length equals 15 residues. The germline gives CDR1 SGHDN, CDR2 FVKESK. The CDR3 sequence: CASSQEGQLYNEQFF. The DNA of the CDR3 is TGTGCCAGCAGCCAAGAAGGTCAGCTCTACAATGAGCAGTTCTTC.